The next 30 T cell receptor beta chains were all read from a single sample in a study of cytomegalovirus exposure and HLA in healthy donors (TCRdb year 2017). The library was made by the immunoSEQ multiplex PCR assay. For the multiplex PCR, a mixture combining 60 forward primers for TCR Vbeta segments and 13 reverse primers for TCR Jbeta segments was used. The immuneACCESS repertoire file appears here via TCRdb, limited to in-frame rearrangements. These files lack a portion of the clones; in checked studies, under half of the deficit traces to unresolved V genes, and the cause of the others is not known. Here the sample has approximately 30,000 clones; more than 60% occur a single time. The ten largest account for 20% to 25% of the sample. The sample was PBMCs. These receptor sequences come from a middle-aged man in good health and CMV-seropositive.

The genes are TRBV19 and TRBJ1-1, with 7 nucleotides matching TRBD1. CDR1 and CDR2 (germline): LNHDA, SQIVND (reference sequence). The CDR3 is 14 amino acids. The V and J ends lost 2 bases and 3 bases, in that order; junction bases with no gene match: 3. In DNA, the CDR3 is TGTGCCAGTAGTATAATCGACAGGGACACTGAAGCTTTCTTT. Its translation is CASSIIDRDTEAFF.

CDR3 sequence reads: CASSLAGQGAEKLFF. In nucleotides, the CDR3 is TGTGCCAGCAGCTTAGCGGGACAGGGGGCTGAAAAACTGTTTTTT. V usage is TRBV7-8 and J usage is TRBJ1-4, with 12 positions matching TRBD1. This CDR3 spans 15 amino acids. CDR1 is SGHVS and CDR2 is FQNEAQ in the germline V gene. V shed 0 bases and J 7 bases; nucleotides not matched to a gene: 0.

The chain has TRBV25-1 and TRBJ1-6, with 11 bases that match TRBD1. Germline assignment: CDR1 MGHDK and CDR2 SYGVNS. After removal of 2 bases from V and 9 bases from J, the junction contained 3 bases not matched to a gene. This CDR3 comprises 15 residues. CDR3 amino acids: CASSEGTGGLSPLHF. In DNA form, the CDR3 reads TGTGCCAGCAGTGAAGGGACAGGGGGACTTTCACCCCTCCACTTT. The entire variable domain, with the rest obtained from reference TRBV25-1 and TRBJ1-6, is as follows: EADIYQTPRYLVIGTGKKITLECSQTMGHDKMYWYQQDPGMELHLIHYSYGVNSTEKGDLSSESTVSRIRTEHFPLTLESARPSHTSQYLCASSEGTGGLSPLHFGNGTRLTVT.

The V call is TRBV9, the J call TRBJ2-7; 11 nucleotides agree with TRBD1. In germline, CDR1 is SGDLS, CDR2 YYNGEE. This CDR3 is 14 amino acids long. The ends lost 2 bases at V and 5 bases at J; junction bases unmatched: 3. For the CDR3, the DNA is TGTGCCAGCAGCGTGGGGACAGGGGGTGACGAGCAGTACTTC. Its translation: CASSVGTGGDEQYF.

The chain couples TRBV6-1 to TRBJ1-2; D ambiguous. The CDR3 sequence is 15 residues long. Looked up from germline, CDR1 is MNHNS and CDR2 is SASEGT. V lost 0 bases to trimming and J lost 8 bases, with 16 bases between them. The CDR3, as DNA: TGTGCCAGCAGTGAAGCGATCCGTGGACTGGGAGGCTACACCTTC. It codes for CASSEAIRGLGGYTF.

This clone occurred a few times. CDR3 nucleotides: TGTGCCAGCAGCGCAGGGGACATGGGCTCCTACGAGCAGTACTTC. Its protein product is CASSAGDMGSYEQYF. The chain combines TRBV9 with TRBJ2-7, with D possibly matching TRBD1 (6 bases). The CDR3 spans 15 residues. The germline V and J ends were trimmed by 3 bases and 0 bases, with 13 bases remaining between them. Germline CDR1 and CDR2: SGDLS and YYNGEE.

This chain joins TRBV19 and TRBJ2-7; D is ambiguous. The V end lost 3 bases, the J end lost 4 bases, and 10 bases lay between the germline ends. CDR3 length equals 13 residues. Germline CDR1 LNHDA, CDR2 SQIVND (reference sequence). DNA of the CDR3: TGTGCCAGTAGTATCCCCTACGGTTACGAGCAGTACTTC. Its translation is CASSIPYGYEQYF.

This chain connects TRBV29-1 to TRBJ2-4; TRBD1 matches 7 bases. From germline, CDR1 is SQVTM and CDR2 ANQGSEA. The length of the CDR3 is 13 residues. The V segment lost 6 bases and the J segment 0 bases; nucleotides outside the gene matches: 2. This CDR3 reads CSVKGAAKNIQYF. The DNA for the CDR3 is TGCAGCGTGAAGGGGGCAGCCAAAAACATTCAGTACTTC.

The V gene is TRBV29-1, the J gene TRBJ2-7, with D possibly TRBD1 on 6 matching bases. V was trimmed by 2 bases and J by 4 bases, leaving 18 bases between them. Germline V gives CDR1 SQVTM, CDR2 ANQGSEA. The CDR3 runs 15 residues. Here the CDR3 reads CSVELSQGRWYEQYF. In DNA form, the CDR3 reads TGCAGCGTTGAACTAAGCCAGGGGCGATGGTACGAGCAGTACTTC.

The chain recombines TRBV30 with TRBJ1-2; D gene uncertain. Per the germline V gene, CDR1 is GTSNPN and CDR2 is SVGIG (reference sequence). The CDR3 runs to 11 residues. In DNA, the CDR3 is TGTGCGTCTACGGGTAACTATGGCTACACCTTC. This sequence encodes CASTGNYGYTF.

J is TRBJ2-5 and V is TRBV30; no clear D. The V gene lost 7 bases and the J gene lost 7 bases, with 19 bases spanning the gap. Per germline, CDR1 GTSNPN and CDR2 SVGIG (reference sequence). This CDR3 spans 13 amino acids. The CDR3 sequence is CASENWSSGTQYF. The CDR3 coding sequence is TGTGCCTCGGAGAATTGGTCCTCCGGGACCCAGTACTTC.

The J gene is TRBJ2-7, the V gene TRBV28, with 8 nucleotides matching TRBD1. In germline, CDR1 is MDHEN, CDR2 SYDVKM. Unmatched junction bases numbered 12, after V lost 5 bases and J lost 6 bases. The CDR3 has 15 amino acids. DNA of the CDR3: TGTGCCAGCAGTATAATACCTAATACAGGGGGCGAGCAGTACTTC. Protein sequence: CASSIIPNTGGEQYF. The variable domain in full, with the rest retrieved from reference TRBV28 and TRBJ2-7, is DVKVTQSSRYLVKRTGEKVFLECVQDMDHENMFWYRQDPGLGLRLIYFSYDVKMKEKGDIPEGYSVSREKKERFSLILESASTNQTSMYLCASSIIPNTGGEQYFGPGTRLTVT.

This clone was recorded a few times. The V call is TRBV5-5, the J call TRBJ2-5; the D is unclear. The CDR3 totals 12 residues. Germline V CDR1 and CDR2: SGHKS, YYEKEE (reference sequence). V lost 1 base, J lost 5 bases, and 6 bases lay in between. The CDR3 bases are TGTGCCAGCAGCTTGTCCCCTGAGACCCAGTACTTC. Translation gives CASSLSPETQYF.

The V call is TRBV7-2, the J call TRBJ1-5, with D possibly TRBD1 on 5 matching bases. V was cut by 2 bases and J by 6 bases, with 8 bases left in between. The germline V gene encodes CDR1 SGHTA and CDR2 FQGNSA. The CDR3 covers 13 residues. CDR3 DNA: TGTGCCAGCAGCTTACAGGGAGGTCAGCCCCAGCATTTT. It yields the protein CASSLQGGQPQHF.

J is TRBJ1-5 and V is TRBV5-6; no reliable D call. The CDR3 extends over 10 amino acids. V shed 5 bases and J shed 9 bases, with 6 bases lying between them. Looked up from germline, CDR1 is SGHDT and CDR2 is YYEEEE. The CDR3 spells CASRRAPQHF. CDR3 bases: TGTGCCAGCAGGAGGGCGCCCCAGCATTTT.

Only one count was recorded for this clone. V usage is TRBV4-3 and J usage is TRBJ1-1, with no clear D. V was trimmed by 4 bases and J by 1 base, leaving 13 bases between them. This CDR3 is built from 15 residues. CDR1 and CDR2 (germline): LGHNA, YSLEER. Here the CDR3 DNA reads TGCGCCAGCAGCCGAGGTAGAGGGAAGAACACTGAAGCTTTCTTT. Its protein is CASSRGRGKNTEAFF.

The CDR3 bases are TGCGCCAGCAGCTGGGGAGGACGACCGGGACAGGGGAATGAGCAGTTCTTC. The encoded protein is CASSWGGRPGQGNEQFF. The V and J genes are TRBV5-1 and TRBJ2-1; 10 bases fit TRBD1. V lost 3 bases, J lost 7 bases, and 13 bases stayed unmatched. Per the germline V gene, CDR1 is SGHRS and CDR2 is YFSETQ. The CDR3 length is 17 residues.

This clone was observed a single time. CDR3 in DNA: TGTGCCAGCAGCTCATCGACTAGGGGAGAGACCCAGTACTTC. Translation: CASSSSTRGETQYF. The chain uses TRBV7-9 and TRBJ2-5; D may be TRBD2 (6 bases). CDR1 is SEHNR, CDR2 FQNEAQ, per germline (reference sequence). The CDR3 spans 14 residues. The ends were cut back, 4 bases at V and 4 bases at J, with 13 bases in the middle. The whole variable domain, remainder taken from reference TRBV7-9 and TRBJ2-5, is DTGVSQNPRHKITKRGQNVTFRCDPISEHNRLYWYRQTLGQGPEFLTYFQNEAQLEKSRLLSDRFSAERPKGSFSTLEIQRTEQGDSAMYLCASSSSTRGETQYFGPGTRLLVL.

The chain carries TRBV7-2 and TRBJ2-7; 10 bases are a match to TRBD2. The CDR3 has 15 amino acids. J gave up 4 bases and V 1 base, and 4 bases lay outside the gene matches. Germline V CDR1 and CDR2: SGHTA, FQGNSA. The CDR3 nucleotides are TGTGCCAGCAGCTTAGTGGCTAGCGGGGGTTACGAGCAGTACTTC. Translating gives CASSLVASGGYEQYF.

The rearrangement uses TRBV20-1 and TRBJ2-7; D is ambiguous. Germline CDR1 and CDR2: DFQATT and SNEGSKA (reference sequence). V shed 3 bases and J shed 3 bases, with 6 bases lying between them. The length of the CDR3 is 11 residues. The CDR3 coding sequence is TGCAGTGCTAGGTCCGGCTACGAGCAGTACTTC. It yields the protein CSARSGYEQYF.

This clone was seen ten or more times. V usage is TRBV6-6 and J usage is TRBJ1-5; D remains unclear. The CDR3 sequence is 10 residues long. Trimming cost V 6 bases and J 6 bases, with 3 bases left between them. Germline CDR1 reads MNHNY; CDR2 reads SVGAGI (reference sequence). The CDR3 region is CASSVQPQHF. CDR3 nucleotides: TGTGCCAGCAGCGTTCAGCCCCAGCATTTT.

The rearrangement joins TRBV29-1 to TRBJ2-5, with 9 bases that match TRBD2. CDR1 is SQVTM, CDR2 ANQGSEA, per germline. Trimming at V came to 5 bases and at J to 1 base, leaving 5 bases not matched to a gene. There are 14 residues in the CDR3. The CDR3 protein is CSVRAGGPQETQYF. The CDR3, as DNA: TGCAGCGTTCGAGCGGGAGGCCCCCAAGAGACCCAGTACTTC.

The chain couples TRBV28 to TRBJ1-1; D is undetermined. The V end was cut by 3 bases, the J end by 1 base, with 9 bases between. Germline V gene data show CDR1 as MDHEN and CDR2 as SYDVKM. This CDR3 is built from 14 residues. The CDR3 nucleotides read TGTGCCAGCAGTTTGACTCAAAGGAACACTGAAGCTTTCTTT. It is translated as CASSLTQRNTEAFF.

The V and J genes are TRBV30 and TRBJ2-1; maybe TRBD1 (5 bases). Trimming removed 2 bases at V and 7 bases at J, with 12 bases between. Germline CDR1 GTSNPN, CDR2 SVGIG (reference sequence). There are 13 residues in the CDR3. The CDR3 region is CAWSLGQLNEQFF. The CDR3 nucleotides are TGTGCCTGGAGTTTAGGACAATTGAATGAGCAGTTCTTC. Supplemented by reference TRBV30 and TRBJ2-1, the full variable domain reads SQTIHQWPATLVQPVGSPLSLECTVEGTSNPNLYWYRQAAGRGLQLLFYSVGIGQISSEVPQNLSASRPQDRQFILSSKKLLLSDSGFYLCAWSLGQLNEQFFGPGTRLTVL.

This clone has just a few counts. The chain joins TRBV4-1 to TRBJ2-1; 7 bases map to TRBD2. The CDR3 length is 15 residues. Germline V CDR1 and CDR2: MGHRA, YSYEKL. The V gene end was trimmed by 5 bases and the J gene end by 4 bases; junction bases not matched to a gene: 8. The CDR3 nucleotides read TGCGCCAGCAGCGCTAGCGGCATACCTTACAATGAGCAGTTCTTC. Its translation: CASSASGIPYNEQFF.

This sequence joins TRBV5-4 and TRBJ1-1; 9 nucleotides align to TRBD1. The CDR3 has 13 residues. The V and J ends lost 0 bases and 11 bases, in that order; junction bases with no gene match: 5. The germline V gene has CDR1 SGHNT and CDR2 YYREEE (reference sequence). The DNA for the CDR3 is TGTGCCAGCAGCTTGGGGGACAGGGCAGGGGCTTTCTTT. It translates to CASSLGDRAGAFF. The entire variable domain, with the rest obtained from reference TRBV5-4 and TRBJ1-1, is as follows: ETGVTQSPTHLIKTRGQQVTLRCSSQSGHNTVSWYQQALGQGPQFIFQYYREEENGRGNFPPRFSGLQFPNYSSELNVNALELDDSALYLCASSLGDRAGAFFGQGTRLTVV.

The chain is built from TRBV7-8 and TRBJ2-7; 9 bases match TRBD1. Per germline, CDR1 SGHVS and CDR2 FQNEAQ. V dropped 5 bases and J dropped 3; count of bases not matched to a gene: 5. The CDR3 spans 14 residues. The CDR3 protein is CASSKDRGYYEQYF. Written as DNA, the CDR3 is TGTGCCAGCAGCAAGGACAGGGGTTACTACGAGCAGTACTTC.

This chain links TRBV6-5 with TRBJ1-2; 10 nucleotides agree with TRBD1. J gave up 4 bases and V 5 bases, and 4 bases lay outside the gene matches. CDR3 size: 14 residues. Per germline, CDR1 MNHEY and CDR2 SVGAGI. CDR3 coding DNA: TGTGCCAGCAGTACCCGGGACAGGGGCTATGGCTACACCTTC. This codes for CASSTRDRGYGYTF.

The chain carries TRBV29-1 and TRBJ1-1; possible D gene TRBD1, 5 bases. CDR3 length equals 12 residues. V was cut by 4 bases and J by 3 bases, with 9 bases left in between. Germline assignment: CDR1 SQVTM and CDR2 ANQGSEA. The CDR3 nucleotides read TGCAGCGTTGGGAGGGGAGACACTGAAGCTTTCTTT. Translated: CSVGRGDTEAFF.

The chain carries TRBV29-1 and TRBJ2-7; D not resolved. With 4 bases removed from V and 2 bases from J, the gap between germline ends came to 6 bases. Germline V CDR1 and CDR2: SQVTM, ANQGSEA. The CDR3 contains 11 residues. The CDR3 DNA reads as TGCAGCGTTGTAAAAACCTACGAGCAGTACTTC. Translated, it gives CSVVKTYEQYF.